This TCR beta chain was identified in a study of post-analysis software for immune sequencing data. Study results and limitations: The five TRBV segments detected at higher frequency in patients than in controls included TRBV5-6, TRBV5-1 and TRBV20-1.

About this clonotype itself: The antigen is undetermined.

Tagging with unique molecular identifiers was a feature of the TCR beta cDNA libraries. TCRdb fed the PCR reads into MiXCR, producing one record per CDR3 protein. The sample has about 680,000 distinct CDR3 sequences; 59% are singletons. CDR3 length equals 15 residues. CDR1 SGHRS and CDR2 YFSETQ come from the germline V gene. The V end lost 0 bases, the J end lost 0 bases, and 9 bases lay between the germline ends. This receptor was identified in a girl aged 2-10 years with multiple sclerosis. This sequence joins TRBV5-1 and TRBJ1-2; D not certain. Source material: blood. CDR3 amino acids: CASSLEVGTNYGYTF. The CDR3, as DNA: TGCGCCAGCAGCTTGGAGGTCGGTACTAACTATGGCTACACCTTC.